Following are 13 T cell receptor beta chains from one sample sequenced in a study of beta chain features in type 1 diabetes. Study findings and constraints: All four CD4+ subsets of Type 1 diabetes patients contained TCRB CDR3s that were moderately but significantly shorter.

Investigators reverse transcribed all isolated RNA, so they sequenced expressed TCRB transcripts. Sequencing used immunoSEQ multiplex PCR; TCRdb keeps in-frame clones, though not all of them. The table records roughly 730,000 clones, around 15% of them present only once. Antigens for these TCRs are unknown. Sequenced sample: naive CD4+ T cells from blood. The receptor set was obtained from a young man with type 1 diabetes.

V and J are TRBV4-2 and TRBJ2-3; 10 bases are a match to TRBD2. V shed 2 bases, J shed 7 bases, and the junction held 9 bases outside the gene matches. This CDR3 region has 16 residues. Germline lookup yields CDR1 LGHNA and CDR2 YNFKEQ. CDR3 coding DNA: TGTGCCAGCAGCCAACAGCTAGCGGGGGAAATATATACGCAGTATTTT. It is translated as CASSQQLAGEIYTQYF.

This clone was seen more than once but under ten times. The chain has TRBV6-5 and TRBJ1-1, with D perhaps matching TRBD1 (5 bases). The CDR3 has 14 amino acids. CDR1 is MNHEY and CDR2 is SVGAGI in the germline V gene. Trimming removed 6 bases from V and 1 base from J, with 12 bases in between. In DNA, the CDR3 is TGTGCCAGCAGACCTTTTACAGGGAACACTGAAGCTTTCTTT. It translates to CASRPFTGNTEAFF.

V usage is TRBV7-8 and J usage is TRBJ2-2; D is unresolved. V was trimmed by 4 bases and J by 8 bases, leaving 5 bases between them. The CDR3 covers 11 residues. In germline, CDR1 is SGHVS, CDR2 FQNEAQ. This CDR3 is CASSSMGELFF. The DNA for the CDR3 is TGTGCCAGCAGCTCTATGGGGGAGCTGTTTTTT.

In this sample, this clone turned up a few times. This chain joins TRBV4-1 and TRBJ2-6, with D possibly being TRBD2 (5 bases). Germline CDR1 MGHRA, CDR2 YSYEKL. The length of the CDR3 is 14 residues. Between the trimmed V and J ends, which lost 7 bases and 2 bases, there was a span of 9 bases. CDR3: CASTVGAGANVLTF. The CDR3 DNA is TGCGCCAGCACCGTCGGGGCTGGGGCCAACGTCCTGACTTTC.

This clone has a handful of counts. This chain joins TRBV7-3 and TRBJ1-1; 7 bases line up with TRBD1. Trimming removed 3 bases from V and 3 bases from J; junction bases left unmatched: 1. The CDR3 length is 13 residues. Looked up from germline, CDR1 is SGHTA and CDR2 is FQGTGA. For the CDR3, the DNA is TGTGCCAGCAGCTTCCAGGGGGACACTGAAGCTTTCTTT. Amino acid sequence: CASSFQGDTEAFF.

CDR3 nucleotide sequence: TGTGCCATCAAATCTCGGGAAGACTCCTACGAGCAGTACTTC. This sequence encodes CAIKSREDSYEQYF. The chain employs TRBV10-3 and TRBJ2-7; the D gene is possibly TRBD2 (5 bases). This CDR3 has 14 amino acids. V lost 7 bases to trimming and J lost 0 bases, with 13 bases between them. Germline V gene data show CDR1 as ENHRY and CDR2 as SYGVKD.

The J gene is TRBJ1-1, the V gene TRBV27; D might be TRBD1 (5 bases). CDR1 is MNHEY, CDR2 SMNVEV, per germline (reference sequence). The CDR3 spans 16 residues. The V gene lost 5 bases and the J gene lost 0 bases, with 16 bases spanning the gap. The CDR3 DNA is TGTGCCAGCAGTCCGCGGCAGGGTTGGATGAACACTGAAGCTTTCTTT. It specifies CASSPRQGWMNTEAFF.

This clone was seen only a few times. The chain joins TRBV19 to TRBJ1-3; D remains unclear. The CDR3 contains 13 residues. The germline CDR1 and CDR2 sequences are LNHDA and SQIVND (reference sequence). Trimming removed 6 bases at V and 0 bases at J, with 6 bases between. In DNA, the CDR3 is TGTGCCAGTAGACATCTCTCTGGAAACACCATATATTTT. Translating gives CASRHLSGNTIYF.

The chain couples TRBV30 to TRBJ1-6, with D unclear. The length of the CDR3 is 11 residues. V gave up 4 bases and J gave up 6 bases, with 4 bases separating them. In germline, CDR1 is GTSNPN, CDR2 SVGIG (reference sequence). The CDR3 bases are TGTGCCTGGAATGGTAATTCACCCCTCCACTTT. Translating it yields CAWNGNSPLHF.

This clone showed up just a few times. The V and J genes are TRBV6-1 and TRBJ1-5, with TRBD1 matching 10 bases. V was pared by 6 bases and J by 7 bases, with 9 bases of the junction left unmatched. Germline CDR1 is MNHNS and CDR2 is SASEGT. The CDR3 contains 15 residues. The CDR3 region is CASRVTGTGVQPQHF. The CDR3 DNA reads as TGTGCCAGCAGAGTCACCGGGACAGGGGTCCAGCCCCAGCATTTT.

The chain employs TRBV7-9 and TRBJ1-5; no firm D call. This CDR3 has 11 residues. Trimming took 5 bases from V and 3 from J, leaving 2 bases between them. The germline gives CDR1 SEHNR, CDR2 FQNEAQ (reference sequence). The CDR3 bases are TGTGCCAGCAGCCCCAATCAGCCCCAGCATTTT. Protein sequence: CASSPNQPQHF. The full variable domain, its missing parts supplied by reference TRBV7-9 and TRBJ1-5, is DTGVSQNPRHKITKRGQNVTFRCDPISEHNRLYWYRQTLGQGPEFLTYFQNEAQLEKSRLLSDRFSAERPKGSFSTLEIQRTEQGDSAMYLCASSPNQPQHFGDGTRLSIL.

The chain links TRBV29-1 to TRBJ1-2; D gene ambiguous. Germline CDR1 reads SQVTM; CDR2 reads ANQGSEA. Trimming stripped 4 bases from V and 4 bases from J, with 7 bases between. CDR3 length: 11 residues. CDR3 region: CSVVEVYGYTF. CDR3 in DNA: TGCAGCGTTGTCGAGGTCTATGGCTACACCTTC.

This clone was seen only a few times. The chain has TRBV4-1 and TRBJ2-6; possibly TRBD1 for D (6 bases). CDR3 size: 17 residues. Germline CDR1 and CDR2: MGHRA and YSYEKL. Trimming took 4 bases from V and 2 from J, leaving 15 bases between them. In nucleotides, the CDR3 is TGCGCCAGCAGCCTCCTCTCCAGGGGTACTGGGGCCAACGTCCTGACTTTC. It codes for CASSLLSRGTGANVLTF.